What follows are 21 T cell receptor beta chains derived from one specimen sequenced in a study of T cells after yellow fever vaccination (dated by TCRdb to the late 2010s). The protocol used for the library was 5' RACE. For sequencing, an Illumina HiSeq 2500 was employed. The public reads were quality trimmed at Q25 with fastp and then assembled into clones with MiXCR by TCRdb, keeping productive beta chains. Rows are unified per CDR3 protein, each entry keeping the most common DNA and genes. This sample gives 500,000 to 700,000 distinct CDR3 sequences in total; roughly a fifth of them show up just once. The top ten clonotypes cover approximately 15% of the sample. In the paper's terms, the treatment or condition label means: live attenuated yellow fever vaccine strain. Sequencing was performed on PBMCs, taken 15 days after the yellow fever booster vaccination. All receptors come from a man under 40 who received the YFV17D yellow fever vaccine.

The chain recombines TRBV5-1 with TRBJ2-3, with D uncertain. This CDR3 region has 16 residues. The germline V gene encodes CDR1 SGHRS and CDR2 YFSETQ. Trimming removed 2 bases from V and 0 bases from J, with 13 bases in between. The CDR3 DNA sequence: TGCGCCAGCAGCTTTAACGTAGCAGCTAGCACAGATACGCAGTATTTT. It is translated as CASSFNVAASTDTQYF.

The DNA of the CDR3 is TGTGCCAGCAGCCCTACAGGGGCGTATTCACCCCTCCACTTT. This gives the protein CASSPTGAYSPLHF. J is TRBJ1-6 and V is TRBV12-3 or TRBV12-4; TRBD1 agrees at 7 bases. The CDR3 is made up of 14 amino acids. Unmatched junction bases numbered 7, after V lost 6 bases and J lost 8 bases.

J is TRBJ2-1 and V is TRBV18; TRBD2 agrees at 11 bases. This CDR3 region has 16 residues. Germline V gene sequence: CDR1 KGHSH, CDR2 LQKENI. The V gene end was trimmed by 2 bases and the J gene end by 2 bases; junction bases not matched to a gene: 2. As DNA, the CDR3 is TGTGCCAGCTCACCATTACTAGCGGGAGCCTACAATGAGCAGTTCTTC. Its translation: CASSPLLAGAYNEQFF.

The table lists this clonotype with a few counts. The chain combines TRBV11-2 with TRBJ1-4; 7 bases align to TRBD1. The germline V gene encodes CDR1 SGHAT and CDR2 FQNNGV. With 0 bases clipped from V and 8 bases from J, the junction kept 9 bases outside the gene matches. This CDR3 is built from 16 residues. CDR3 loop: CASSLEGRGVWEKLFF. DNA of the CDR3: TGTGCCAGCAGCTTAGAGGGCAGGGGGGTCTGGGAAAAACTGTTTTTT.

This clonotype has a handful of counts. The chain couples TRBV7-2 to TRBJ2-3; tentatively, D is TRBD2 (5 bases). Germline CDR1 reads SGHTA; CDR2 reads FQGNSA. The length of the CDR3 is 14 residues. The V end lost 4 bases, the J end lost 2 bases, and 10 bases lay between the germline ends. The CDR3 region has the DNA TGTGCCAGCAGCTCCGGACTTAACACAGATACGCAGTATTTT. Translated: CASSSGLNTDTQYF.

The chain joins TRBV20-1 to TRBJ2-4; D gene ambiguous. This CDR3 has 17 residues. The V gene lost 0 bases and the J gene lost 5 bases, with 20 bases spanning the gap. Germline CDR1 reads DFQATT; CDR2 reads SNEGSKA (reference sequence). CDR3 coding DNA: TGCAGTGCTAGAGATAAGAAGGAATACGTAGTCCAAAACATTCAGTACTTC. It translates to CSARDKKEYVVQNIQYF.

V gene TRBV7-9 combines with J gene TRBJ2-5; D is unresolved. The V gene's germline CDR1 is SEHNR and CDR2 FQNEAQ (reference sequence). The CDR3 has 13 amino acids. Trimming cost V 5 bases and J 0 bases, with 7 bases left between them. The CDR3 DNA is TGTGCCAGCAGCCCCTCAAACCAAGAGACCCAGTACTTC. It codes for CASSPSNQETQYF.

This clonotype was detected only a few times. CDR3 DNA sequence: TGTGCCAGCAGGGGGAGGACAGGGGCGGCTAACGAGCAGTACTTC. Amino acids: CASRGRTGAANEQYF. This rearrangement joins TRBV28 to TRBJ2-7; TRBD1 matches 9 bases. Germline values: CDR1 MDHEN, CDR2 SYDVKM. V lost 6 bases, J lost 5 bases, and 11 bases stayed unmatched. This CDR3 comprises 15 residues. The full variable domain, rest sourced from reference TRBV28 and TRBJ2-7, is DVKVTQSSRYLVKRTGEKVFLECVQDMDHENMFWYRQDPGLGLRLIYFSYDVKMKEKGDIPEGYSVSREKKERFSLILESASTNQTSMYLCASRGRTGAANEQYFGPGTRLTVT.

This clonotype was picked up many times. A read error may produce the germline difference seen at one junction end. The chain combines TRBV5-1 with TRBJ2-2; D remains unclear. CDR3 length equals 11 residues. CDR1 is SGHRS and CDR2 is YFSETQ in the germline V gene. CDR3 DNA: TGTGCCAGCAGCTTGAACGGGGAGCTGTTTTTT. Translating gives CASSLNGELFF. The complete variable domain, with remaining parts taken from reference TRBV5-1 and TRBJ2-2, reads KAGVTQTPRYLIKTRGQQVTLSCSPISGHRSVSWYQQTPGQGLQFLFEYFSETQRNKGNFPGRFSGRQFSNSRSEMNVSTLELGDSALYLCASSLNGELFFGEGSRLTVL.

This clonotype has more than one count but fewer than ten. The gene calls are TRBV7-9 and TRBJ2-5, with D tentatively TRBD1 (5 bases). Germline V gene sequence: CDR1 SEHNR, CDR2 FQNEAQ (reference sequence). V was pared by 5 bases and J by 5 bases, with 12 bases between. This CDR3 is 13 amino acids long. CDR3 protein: CASSHDSRETQYF. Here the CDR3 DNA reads TGTGCCAGCAGCCACGACAGTCGGGAGACCCAGTACTTC.

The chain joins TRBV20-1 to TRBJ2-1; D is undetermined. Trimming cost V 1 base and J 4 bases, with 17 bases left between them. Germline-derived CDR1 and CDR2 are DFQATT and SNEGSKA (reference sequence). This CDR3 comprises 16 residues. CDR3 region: CSARVRESSGYNEQFF. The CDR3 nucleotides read TGCAGTGCTAGAGTACGTGAGTCGAGTGGGTACAATGAGCAGTTCTTC.

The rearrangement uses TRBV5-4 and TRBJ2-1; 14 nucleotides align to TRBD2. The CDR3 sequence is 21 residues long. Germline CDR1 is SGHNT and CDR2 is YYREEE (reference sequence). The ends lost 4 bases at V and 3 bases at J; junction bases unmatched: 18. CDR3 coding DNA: TGTGCCAGCAGCCTGGAAGCGTGGGGACTAGCGGGAGCCCAGAGCTACAATGAGCAGTTCTTC. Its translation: CASSLEAWGLAGAQSYNEQFF.

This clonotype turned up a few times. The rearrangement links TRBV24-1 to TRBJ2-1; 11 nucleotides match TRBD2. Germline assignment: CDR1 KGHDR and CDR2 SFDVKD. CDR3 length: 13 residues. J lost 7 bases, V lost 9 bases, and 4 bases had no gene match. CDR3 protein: CATGVAGGNEQFF. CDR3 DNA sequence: TGTGCCACCGGGGTAGCGGGAGGGAATGAGCAGTTCTTC.

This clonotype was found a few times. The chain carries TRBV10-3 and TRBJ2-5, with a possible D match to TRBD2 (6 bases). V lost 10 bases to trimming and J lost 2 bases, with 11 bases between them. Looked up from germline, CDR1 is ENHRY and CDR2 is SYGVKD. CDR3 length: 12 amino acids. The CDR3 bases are TGTGCCACCCGGGACTCGCAAGAGACCCAGTACTTC. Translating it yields CATRDSQETQYF.

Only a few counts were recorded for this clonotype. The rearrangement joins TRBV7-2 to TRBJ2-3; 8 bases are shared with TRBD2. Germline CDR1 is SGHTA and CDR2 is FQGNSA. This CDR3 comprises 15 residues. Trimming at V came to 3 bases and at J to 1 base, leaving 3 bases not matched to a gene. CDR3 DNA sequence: TGTGCCAGCAGCTTCCAGACTAGCGGCACAGATACGCAGTATTTT. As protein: CASSFQTSGTDTQYF.

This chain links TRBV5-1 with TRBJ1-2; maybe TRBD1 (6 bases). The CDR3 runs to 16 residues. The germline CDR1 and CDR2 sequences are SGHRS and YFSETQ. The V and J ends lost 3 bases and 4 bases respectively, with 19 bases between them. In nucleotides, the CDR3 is TGCGCCAGCAGCTCTGATTGGGGCAGGGGTACCTATGGCTACACCTTC. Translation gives CASSSDWGRGTYGYTF.

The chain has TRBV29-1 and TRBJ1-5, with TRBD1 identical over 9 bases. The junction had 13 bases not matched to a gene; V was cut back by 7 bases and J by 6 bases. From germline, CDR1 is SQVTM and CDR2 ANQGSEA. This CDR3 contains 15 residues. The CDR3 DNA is TGCAGCGGCAACCACAGGGGGCCAGCCGGTCAGCCCCAGCATTTT. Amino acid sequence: CSGNHRGPAGQPQHF.

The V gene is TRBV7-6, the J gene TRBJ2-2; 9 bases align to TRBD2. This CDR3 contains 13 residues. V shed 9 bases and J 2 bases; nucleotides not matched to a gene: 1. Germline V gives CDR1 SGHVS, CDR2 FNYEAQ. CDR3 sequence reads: CARTSGNTGELFF. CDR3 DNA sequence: TGTGCCAGGACTAGCGGAAACACCGGGGAGCTGTTTTTT.

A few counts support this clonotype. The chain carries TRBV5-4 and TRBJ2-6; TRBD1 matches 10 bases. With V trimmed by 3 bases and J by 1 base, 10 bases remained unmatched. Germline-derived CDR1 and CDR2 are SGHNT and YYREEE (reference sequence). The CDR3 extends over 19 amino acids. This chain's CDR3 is CASSSRQGASMSGANVLTF. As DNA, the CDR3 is TGTGCCAGCAGCTCGCGACAGGGGGCCTCGATGTCTGGGGCCAACGTCCTGACTTTC.

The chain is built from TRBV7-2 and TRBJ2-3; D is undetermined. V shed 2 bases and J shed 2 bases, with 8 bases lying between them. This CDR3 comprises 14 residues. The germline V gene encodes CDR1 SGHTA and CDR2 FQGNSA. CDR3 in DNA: TGTGCCAGCAGCTTAATGGGTCACACAGATACGCAGTATTTT. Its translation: CASSLMGHTDTQYF.

The CDR3 nucleotides are TGTGCCAGCAGCCACCCGGGGTCCGAAGAGACCCAGTACTTC. Translated, it gives CASSHPGSEETQYF. V and J are TRBV5-4 and TRBJ2-5, with D possibly matching TRBD2 (5 bases). The V and J ends lost 4 bases and 3 bases respectively, with 13 bases between them. Germline CDR1 and CDR2: SGHNT and YYREEE (reference sequence). The CDR3 sequence is 14 residues long.